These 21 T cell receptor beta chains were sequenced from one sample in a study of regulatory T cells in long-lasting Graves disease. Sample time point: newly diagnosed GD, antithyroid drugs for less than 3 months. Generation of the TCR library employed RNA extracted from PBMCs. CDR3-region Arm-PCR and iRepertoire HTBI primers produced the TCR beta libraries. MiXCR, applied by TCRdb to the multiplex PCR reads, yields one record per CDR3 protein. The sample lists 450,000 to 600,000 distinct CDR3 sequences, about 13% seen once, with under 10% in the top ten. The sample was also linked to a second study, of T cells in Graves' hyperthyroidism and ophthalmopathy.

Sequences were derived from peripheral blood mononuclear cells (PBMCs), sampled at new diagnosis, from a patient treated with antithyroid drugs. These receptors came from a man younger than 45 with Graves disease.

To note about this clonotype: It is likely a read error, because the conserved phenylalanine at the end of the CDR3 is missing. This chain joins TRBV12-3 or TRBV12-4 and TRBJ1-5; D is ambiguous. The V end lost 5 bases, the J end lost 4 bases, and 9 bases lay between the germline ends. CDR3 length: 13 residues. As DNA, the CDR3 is TGTGCCAGCAGTCGAACAATGAATCAGCCCCAGCATTTA. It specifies CASSRTMNQPQHL.

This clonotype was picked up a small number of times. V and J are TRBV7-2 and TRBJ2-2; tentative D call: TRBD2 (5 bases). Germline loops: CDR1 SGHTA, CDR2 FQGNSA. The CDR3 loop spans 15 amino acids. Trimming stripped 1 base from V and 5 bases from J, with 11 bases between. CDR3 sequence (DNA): TGTGCCAGCAGCTTAGGGGGTTGGAGGACCGGGGAGCTGTTTTTT. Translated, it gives CASSLGGWRTGELFF. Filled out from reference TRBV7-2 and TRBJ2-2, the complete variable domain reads GAGVSQSPSNKVTEKGKDVELRCDPISGHTALYWYRQSLGQGLEFLIYFQGNSAPDKSGLPSDRFSAERTGGSVSTLTIQRTQQEDSAVYLCASSLGGWRTGELFFGEGSRLTVL.

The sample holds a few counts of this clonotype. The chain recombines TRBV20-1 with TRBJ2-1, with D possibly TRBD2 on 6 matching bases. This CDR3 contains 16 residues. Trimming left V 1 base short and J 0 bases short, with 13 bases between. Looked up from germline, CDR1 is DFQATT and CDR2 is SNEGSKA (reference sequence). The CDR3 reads CSARAREVDSYNEQFF. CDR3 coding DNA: TGCAGTGCTAGAGCCAGGGAGGTCGACTCCTACAATGAGCAGTTCTTC.

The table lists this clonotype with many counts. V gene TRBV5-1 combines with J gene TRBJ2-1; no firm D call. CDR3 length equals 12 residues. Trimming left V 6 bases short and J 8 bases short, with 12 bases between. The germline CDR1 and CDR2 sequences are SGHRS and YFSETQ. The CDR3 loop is CASISDSDEQFF. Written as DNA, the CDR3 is TGCGCCAGCATCTCTGATTCCGATGAGCAGTTCTTC.

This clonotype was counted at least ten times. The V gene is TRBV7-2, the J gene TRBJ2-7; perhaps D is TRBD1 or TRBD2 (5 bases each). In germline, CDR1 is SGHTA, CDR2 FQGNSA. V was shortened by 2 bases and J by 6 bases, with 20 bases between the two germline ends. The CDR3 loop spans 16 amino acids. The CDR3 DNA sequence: TGTGCCAGCAGCTTATACGGGACCCCAGACGCCTCCGAGCAGTACTTC. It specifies CASSLYGTPDASEQYF.

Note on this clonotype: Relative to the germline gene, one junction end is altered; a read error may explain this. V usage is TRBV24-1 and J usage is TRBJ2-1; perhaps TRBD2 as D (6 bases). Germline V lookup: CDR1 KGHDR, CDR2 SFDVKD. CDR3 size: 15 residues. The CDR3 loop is CATSDLSQDYDEQFF. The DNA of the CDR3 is TGTGCCACCAGTGATTTGAGTCAGGACTACGATGAGCAGTTCTTC.

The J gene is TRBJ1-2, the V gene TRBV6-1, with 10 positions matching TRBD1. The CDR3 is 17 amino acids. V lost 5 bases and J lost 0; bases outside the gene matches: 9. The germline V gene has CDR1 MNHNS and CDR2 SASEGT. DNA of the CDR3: TGTGCCAGCAGTCGGCGGGACAGGGGACGATCTAACTATGGCTACACCTTC. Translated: CASSRRDRGRSNYGYTF.

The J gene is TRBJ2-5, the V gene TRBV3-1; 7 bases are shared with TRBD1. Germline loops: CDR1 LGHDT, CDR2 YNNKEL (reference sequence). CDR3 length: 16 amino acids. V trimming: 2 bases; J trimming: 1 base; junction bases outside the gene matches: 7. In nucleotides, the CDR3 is TGTGCCAGCAGCCAAAAGGGGGCCCCGGGCCAAGAGACCCAGTACTTC. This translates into CASSQKGAPGQETQYF.

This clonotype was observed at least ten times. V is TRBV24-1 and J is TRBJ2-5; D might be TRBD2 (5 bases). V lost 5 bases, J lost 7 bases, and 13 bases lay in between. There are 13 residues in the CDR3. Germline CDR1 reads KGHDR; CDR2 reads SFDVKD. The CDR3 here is CATSAPGLATQYF. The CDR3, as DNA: TGTGCCACCAGTGCCCCGGGGTTAGCGACCCAGTACTTC.

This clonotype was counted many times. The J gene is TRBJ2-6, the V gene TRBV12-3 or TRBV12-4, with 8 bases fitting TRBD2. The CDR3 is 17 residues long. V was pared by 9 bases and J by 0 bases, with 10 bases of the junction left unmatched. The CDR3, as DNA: TGTGCCAGTACCGGTATAGCGGGGACCTCTGGGGCCAACGTCCTGACTTTC. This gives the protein CASTGIAGTSGANVLTF.

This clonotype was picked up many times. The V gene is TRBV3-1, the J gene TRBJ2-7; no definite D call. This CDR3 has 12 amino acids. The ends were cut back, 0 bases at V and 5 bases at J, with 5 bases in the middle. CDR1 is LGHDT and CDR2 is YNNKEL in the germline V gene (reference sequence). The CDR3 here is CASSQDGHEQYF. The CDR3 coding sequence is TGTGCCAGCAGCCAAGATGGCCACGAGCAGTACTTC.

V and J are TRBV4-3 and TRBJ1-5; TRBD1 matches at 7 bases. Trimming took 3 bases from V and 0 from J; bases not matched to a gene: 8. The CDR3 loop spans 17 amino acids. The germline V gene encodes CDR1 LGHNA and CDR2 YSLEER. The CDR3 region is CASSHATGQVSNQPQHF. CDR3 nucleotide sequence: TGCGCCAGCAGCCATGCGACCGGACAGGTTAGCAATCAGCCCCAGCATTTT.

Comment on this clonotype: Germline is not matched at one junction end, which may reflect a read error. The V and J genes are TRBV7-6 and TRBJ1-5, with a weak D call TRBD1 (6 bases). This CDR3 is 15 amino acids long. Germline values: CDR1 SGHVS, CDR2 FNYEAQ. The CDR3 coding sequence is TGCGCCAGCCGCAACCACCGGGACACTAATCAGCCCCAGCATTTT. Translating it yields CASRNHRDTNQPQHF.

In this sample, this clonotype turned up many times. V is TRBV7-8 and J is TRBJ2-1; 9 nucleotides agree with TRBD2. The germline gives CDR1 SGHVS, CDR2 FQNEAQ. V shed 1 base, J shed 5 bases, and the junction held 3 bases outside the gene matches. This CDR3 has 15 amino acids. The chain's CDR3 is CASSLEASGNNEQFF. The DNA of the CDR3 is TGTGCCAGCAGCTTAGAAGCTAGCGGGAACAATGAGCAGTTCTTC.

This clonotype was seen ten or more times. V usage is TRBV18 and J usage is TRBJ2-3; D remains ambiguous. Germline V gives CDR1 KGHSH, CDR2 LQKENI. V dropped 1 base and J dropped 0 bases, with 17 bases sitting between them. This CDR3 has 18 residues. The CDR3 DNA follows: TGTGCCAGCTCACCACTCGGCACTCGCGCCACTAGCACAGATACGCAGTATTTT. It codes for CASSPLGTRATSTDTQYF.

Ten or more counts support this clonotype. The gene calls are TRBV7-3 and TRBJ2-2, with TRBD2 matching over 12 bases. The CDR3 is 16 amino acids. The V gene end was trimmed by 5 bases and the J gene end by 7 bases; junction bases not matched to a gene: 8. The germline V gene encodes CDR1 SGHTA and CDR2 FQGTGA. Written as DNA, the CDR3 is TGTGCCAGCAGCCCCCGACTAGCGGGAGCGGGCGGGGAGCTGTTTTTT. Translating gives CASSPRLAGAGGELFF.

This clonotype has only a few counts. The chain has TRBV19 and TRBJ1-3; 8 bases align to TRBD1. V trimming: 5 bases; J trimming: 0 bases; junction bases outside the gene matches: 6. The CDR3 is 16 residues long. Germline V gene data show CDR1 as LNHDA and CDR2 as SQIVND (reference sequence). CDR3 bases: TGTGCCAGTAGTTCCGGGACAGGAGCCTCTGGAAACACCATATATTTT. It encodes CASSSGTGASGNTIYF.

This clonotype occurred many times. The CDR3 nucleotides are TGTGCCAGCAGCTCAGGGCCTGGAAACACCATATATTTT. It codes for CASSSGPGNTIYF. This sequence joins TRBV11-2 and TRBJ1-3, with D tentatively TRBD1 (5 bases). The V gene's germline CDR1 is SGHAT and CDR2 FQNNGV. The CDR3 spans 13 residues. Trimming pared 4 bases from V and 2 bases from J, leaving 6 bases between.

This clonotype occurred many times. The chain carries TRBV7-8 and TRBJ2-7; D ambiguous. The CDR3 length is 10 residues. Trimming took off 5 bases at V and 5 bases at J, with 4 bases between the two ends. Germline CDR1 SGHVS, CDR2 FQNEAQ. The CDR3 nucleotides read TGTGCCAGCAGCCAAAACGAGCAGTACTTC. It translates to CASSQNEQYF.

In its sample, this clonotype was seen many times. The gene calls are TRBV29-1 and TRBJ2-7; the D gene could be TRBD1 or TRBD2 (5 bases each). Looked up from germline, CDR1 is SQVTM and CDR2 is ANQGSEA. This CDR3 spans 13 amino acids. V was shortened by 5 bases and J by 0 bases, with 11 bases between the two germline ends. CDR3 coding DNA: TGCAGCGTTTCAACCGGGACCTCCTACGAGCAGTACTTC. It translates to CSVSTGTSYEQYF.

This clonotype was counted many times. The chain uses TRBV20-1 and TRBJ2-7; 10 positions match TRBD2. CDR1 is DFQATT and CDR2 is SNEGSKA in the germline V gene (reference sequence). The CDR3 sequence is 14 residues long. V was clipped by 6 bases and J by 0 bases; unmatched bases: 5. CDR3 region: CSAMTSGRSYEQYF. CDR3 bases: TGCAGTGCCATGACTAGCGGGCGCTCCTACGAGCAGTACTTC.